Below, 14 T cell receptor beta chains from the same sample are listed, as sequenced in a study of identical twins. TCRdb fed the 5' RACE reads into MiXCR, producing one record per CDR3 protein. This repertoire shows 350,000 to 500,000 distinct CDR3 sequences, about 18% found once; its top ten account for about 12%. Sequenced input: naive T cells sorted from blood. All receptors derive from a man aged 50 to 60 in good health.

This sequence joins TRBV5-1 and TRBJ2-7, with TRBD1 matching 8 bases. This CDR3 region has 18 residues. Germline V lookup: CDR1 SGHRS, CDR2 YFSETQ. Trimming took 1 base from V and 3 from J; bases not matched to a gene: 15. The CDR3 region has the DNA TGCGCCAGCAGCTTGCCAATCGAAAGGACAGGGTTAAACTACGAGCAGTACTTC. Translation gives CASSLPIERTGLNYEQYF.

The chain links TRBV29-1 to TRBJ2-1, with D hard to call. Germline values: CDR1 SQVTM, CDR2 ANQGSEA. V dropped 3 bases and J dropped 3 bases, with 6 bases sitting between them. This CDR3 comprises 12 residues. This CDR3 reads CSVDSSYNEQFF. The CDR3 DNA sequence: TGCAGCGTTGATTCTAGCTACAATGAGCAGTTCTTC.

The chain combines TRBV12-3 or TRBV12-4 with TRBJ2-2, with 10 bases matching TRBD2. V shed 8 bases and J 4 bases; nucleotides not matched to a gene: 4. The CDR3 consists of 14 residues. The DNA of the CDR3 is TGTGCCAGCCAGCGGGGGGGCTCCACCGGGGAGCTGTTTTTT. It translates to CASQRGGSTGELFF.

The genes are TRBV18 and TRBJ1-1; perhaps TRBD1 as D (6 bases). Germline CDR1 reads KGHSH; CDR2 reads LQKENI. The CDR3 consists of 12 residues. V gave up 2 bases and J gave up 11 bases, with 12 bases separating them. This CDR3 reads CASSPSRTDAFF. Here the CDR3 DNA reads TGTGCCAGCTCACCAAGTCGGACAGATGCTTTCTTT.

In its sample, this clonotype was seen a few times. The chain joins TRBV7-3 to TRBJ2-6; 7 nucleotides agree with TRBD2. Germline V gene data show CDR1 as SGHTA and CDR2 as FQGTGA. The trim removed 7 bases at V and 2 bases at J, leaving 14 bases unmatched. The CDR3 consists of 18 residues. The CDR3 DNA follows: TGTGCCAGCACCACCCTGGGGAGGGGCTACACTGGGGCCAACGTCCTGACTTTC. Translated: CASTTLGRGYTGANVLTF.

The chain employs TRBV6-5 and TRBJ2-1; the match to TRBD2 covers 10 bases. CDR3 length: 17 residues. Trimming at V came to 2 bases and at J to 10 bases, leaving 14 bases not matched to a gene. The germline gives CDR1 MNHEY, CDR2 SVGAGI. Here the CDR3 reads CASSYASGRALLGEQFF. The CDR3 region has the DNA TGTGCCAGCAGTTACGCGAGCGGGAGGGCCCTCCTGGGGGAGCAGTTCTTC.

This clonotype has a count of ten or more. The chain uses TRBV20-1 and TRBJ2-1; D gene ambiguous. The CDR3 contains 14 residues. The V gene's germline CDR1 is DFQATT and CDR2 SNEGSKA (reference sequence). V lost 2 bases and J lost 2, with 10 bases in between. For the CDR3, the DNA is TGCAGTGCTAGAAAGGTGGCCCCCTACAATGAGCAGTTCTTC. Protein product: CSARKVAPYNEQFF.

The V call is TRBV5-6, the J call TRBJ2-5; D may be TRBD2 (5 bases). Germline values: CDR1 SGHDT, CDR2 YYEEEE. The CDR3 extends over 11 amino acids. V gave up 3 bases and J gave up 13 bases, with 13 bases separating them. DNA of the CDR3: TGTGCCAGCAGCTCCGGGGTTGATAGGTACTTC. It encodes CASSSGVDRYF.

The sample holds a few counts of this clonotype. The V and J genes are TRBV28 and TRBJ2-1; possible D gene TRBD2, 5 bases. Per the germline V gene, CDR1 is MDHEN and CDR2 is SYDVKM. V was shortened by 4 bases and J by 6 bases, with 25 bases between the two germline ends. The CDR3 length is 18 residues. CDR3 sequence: CASSSARGLYESINEQFF. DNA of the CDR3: TGTGCCAGCAGTTCAGCCCGAGGACTCTACGAGTCTATCAATGAGCAGTTCTTC. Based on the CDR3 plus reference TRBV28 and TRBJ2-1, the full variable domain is DVKVTQSSRYLVKRTGEKVFLECVQDMDHENMFWYRQDPGLGLRLIYFSYDVKMKEKGDIPEGYSVSREKKERFSLILESASTNQTSMYLCASSSARGLYESINEQFFGPGTRLTVL.

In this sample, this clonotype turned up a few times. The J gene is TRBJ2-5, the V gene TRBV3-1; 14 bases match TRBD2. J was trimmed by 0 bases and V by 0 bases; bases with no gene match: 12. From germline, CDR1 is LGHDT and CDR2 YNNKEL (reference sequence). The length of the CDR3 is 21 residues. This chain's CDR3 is CASSQDIAGLAGDYDQETQYF. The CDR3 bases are TGTGCCAGCAGCCAAGATATTGCGGGACTAGCGGGAGACTACGACCAAGAGACCCAGTACTTC.

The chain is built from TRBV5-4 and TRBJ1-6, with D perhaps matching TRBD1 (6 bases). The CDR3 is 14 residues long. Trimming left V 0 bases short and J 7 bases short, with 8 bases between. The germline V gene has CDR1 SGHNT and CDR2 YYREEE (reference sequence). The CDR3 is CASSLGQANSPLHF. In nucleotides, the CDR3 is TGTGCCAGCAGCTTGGGACAGGCCAATTCACCCCTCCACTTT.

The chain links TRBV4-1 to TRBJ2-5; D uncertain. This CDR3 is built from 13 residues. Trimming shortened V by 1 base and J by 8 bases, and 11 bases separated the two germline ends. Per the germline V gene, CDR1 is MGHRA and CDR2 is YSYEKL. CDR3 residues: CASSQGYSGTQYF. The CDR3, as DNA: TGCGCCAGCAGCCAAGGGTACTCAGGAACCCAGTACTTC.

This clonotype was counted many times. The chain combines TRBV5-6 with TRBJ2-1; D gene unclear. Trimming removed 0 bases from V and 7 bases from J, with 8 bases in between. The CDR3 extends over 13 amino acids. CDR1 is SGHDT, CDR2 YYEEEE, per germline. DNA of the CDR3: TGTGCCAGCAGCTTGGGATCCTTTAATGAGCAGTTCTTC. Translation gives CASSLGSFNEQFF.

The CDR3 region is CASSAFGRGLETQYF. The CDR3 DNA follows: TGTGCCAGCAGCGCTTTCGGGCGGGGGTTAGAGACCCAGTACTTC. This chain connects TRBV9 to TRBJ2-5, with TRBD2 matching over 7 bases. The CDR3 runs to 15 residues. Germline CDR1 is SGDLS and CDR2 is YYNGEE. Unmatched junction bases numbered 9, after V lost 3 bases and J lost 4 bases.